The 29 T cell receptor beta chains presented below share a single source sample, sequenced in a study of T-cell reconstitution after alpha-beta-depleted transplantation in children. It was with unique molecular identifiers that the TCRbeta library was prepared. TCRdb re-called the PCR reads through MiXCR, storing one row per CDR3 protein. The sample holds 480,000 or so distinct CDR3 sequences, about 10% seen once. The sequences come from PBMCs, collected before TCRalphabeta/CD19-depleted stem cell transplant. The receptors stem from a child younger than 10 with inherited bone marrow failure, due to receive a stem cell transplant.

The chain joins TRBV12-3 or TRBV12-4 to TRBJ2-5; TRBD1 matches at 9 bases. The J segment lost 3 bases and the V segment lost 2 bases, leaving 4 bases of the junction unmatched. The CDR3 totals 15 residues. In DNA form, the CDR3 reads TGTGCCAGCAGTTTAACCCGGGACAGGGAAGAGACCCAGTACTTC. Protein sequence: CASSLTRDREETQYF.

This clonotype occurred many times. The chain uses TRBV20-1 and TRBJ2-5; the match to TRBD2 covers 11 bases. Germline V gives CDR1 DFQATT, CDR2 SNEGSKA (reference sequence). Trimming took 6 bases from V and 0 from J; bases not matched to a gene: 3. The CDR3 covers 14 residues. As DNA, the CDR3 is TGCAGTGCCGGGACTAGCGGATACCAAGAGACCCAGTACTTC. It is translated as CSAGTSGYQETQYF.

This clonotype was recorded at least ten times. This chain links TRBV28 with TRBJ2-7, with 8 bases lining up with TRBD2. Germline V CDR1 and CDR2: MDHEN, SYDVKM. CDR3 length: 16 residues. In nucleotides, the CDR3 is TGTGTAGTTCGTCGGGGGGGCGCGGCAACCTCCTACGAGCAGTACTTC. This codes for CVVRRGGAATSYEQYF.

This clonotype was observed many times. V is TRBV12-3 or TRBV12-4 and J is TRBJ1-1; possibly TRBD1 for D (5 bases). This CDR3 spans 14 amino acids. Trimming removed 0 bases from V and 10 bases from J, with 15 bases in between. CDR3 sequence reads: CASSLAGAGMGAFF. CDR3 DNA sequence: TGTGCCAGCAGTTTAGCCGGGGCAGGGATGGGAGCTTTCTTT.

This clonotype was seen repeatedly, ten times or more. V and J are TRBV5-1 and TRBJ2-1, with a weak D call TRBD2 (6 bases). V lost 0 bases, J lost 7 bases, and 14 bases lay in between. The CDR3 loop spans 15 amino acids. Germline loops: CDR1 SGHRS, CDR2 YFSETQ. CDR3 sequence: CASSLAGAVLNEQFF. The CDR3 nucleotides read TGCGCCAGCAGCTTGGCGGGAGCGGTATTAAATGAGCAGTTCTTC.

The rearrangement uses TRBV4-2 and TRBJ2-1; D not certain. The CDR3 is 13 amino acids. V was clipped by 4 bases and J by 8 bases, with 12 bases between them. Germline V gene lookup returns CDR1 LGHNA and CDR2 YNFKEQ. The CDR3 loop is CASSRRLVDEQFF. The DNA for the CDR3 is TGTGCCAGCAGCCGCAGACTCGTCGATGAGCAGTTCTTC.

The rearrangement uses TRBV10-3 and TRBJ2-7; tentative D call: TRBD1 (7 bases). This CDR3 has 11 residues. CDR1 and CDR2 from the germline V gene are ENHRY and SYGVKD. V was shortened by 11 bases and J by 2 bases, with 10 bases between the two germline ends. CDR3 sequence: CAAGQTYEQYF. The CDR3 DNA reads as TGTGCCGCGGGACAGACCTACGAGCAGTACTTC.

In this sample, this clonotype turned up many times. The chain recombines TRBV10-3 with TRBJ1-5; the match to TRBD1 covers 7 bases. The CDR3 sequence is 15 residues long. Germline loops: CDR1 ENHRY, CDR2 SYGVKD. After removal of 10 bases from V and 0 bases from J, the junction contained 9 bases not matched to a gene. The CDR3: CATSLGQPSNQPQHF. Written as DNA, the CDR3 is TGTGCCACCTCTCTGGGACAGCCTAGCAATCAGCCCCAGCATTTT.

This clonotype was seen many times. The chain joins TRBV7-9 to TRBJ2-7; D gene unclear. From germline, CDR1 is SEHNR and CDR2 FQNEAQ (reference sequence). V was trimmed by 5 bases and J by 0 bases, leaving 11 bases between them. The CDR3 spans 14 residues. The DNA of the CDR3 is TGTGCCAGCAGCCGGGTCGTAAGCTCCTACGAGCAGTACTTC. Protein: CASSRVVSSYEQYF.

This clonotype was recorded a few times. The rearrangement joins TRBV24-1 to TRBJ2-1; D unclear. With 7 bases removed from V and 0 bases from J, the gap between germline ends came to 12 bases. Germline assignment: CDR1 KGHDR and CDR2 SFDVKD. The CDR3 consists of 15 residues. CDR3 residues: CATSRLGSSYNEQFF. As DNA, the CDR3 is TGTGCCACCAGCCGGCTTGGGTCCTCCTACAATGAGCAGTTCTTC.

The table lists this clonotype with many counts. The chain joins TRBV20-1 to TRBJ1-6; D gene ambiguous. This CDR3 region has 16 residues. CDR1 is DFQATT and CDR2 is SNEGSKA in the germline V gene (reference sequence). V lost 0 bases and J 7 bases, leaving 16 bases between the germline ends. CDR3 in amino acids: CSARDSGSYPNSPLHF. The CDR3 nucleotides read TGCAGTGCTAGAGATTCCGGCAGCTATCCAAATTCACCCCTCCACTTT.

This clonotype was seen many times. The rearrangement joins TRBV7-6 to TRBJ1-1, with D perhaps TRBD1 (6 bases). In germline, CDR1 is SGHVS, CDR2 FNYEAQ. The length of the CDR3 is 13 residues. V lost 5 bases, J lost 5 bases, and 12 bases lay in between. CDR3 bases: TGTGCCAGCAGCGCCACAGGGAGGACTGAAGCTTTCTTT. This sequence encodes CASSATGRTEAFF.

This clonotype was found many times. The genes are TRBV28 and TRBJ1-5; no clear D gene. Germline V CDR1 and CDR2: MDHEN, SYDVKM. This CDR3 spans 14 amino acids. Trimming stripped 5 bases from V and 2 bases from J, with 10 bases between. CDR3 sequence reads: CASSPVGRNQPQHF. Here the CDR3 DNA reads TGTGCCAGCAGTCCAGTAGGACGCAATCAGCCCCAGCATTTT.

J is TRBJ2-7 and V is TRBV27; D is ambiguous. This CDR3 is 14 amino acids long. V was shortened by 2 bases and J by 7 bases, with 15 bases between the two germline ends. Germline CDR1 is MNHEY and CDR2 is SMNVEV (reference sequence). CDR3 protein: CASSLIGIPREQYF. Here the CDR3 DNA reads TGTGCCAGCAGTTTAATAGGAATTCCGAGAGAGCAGTACTTC.

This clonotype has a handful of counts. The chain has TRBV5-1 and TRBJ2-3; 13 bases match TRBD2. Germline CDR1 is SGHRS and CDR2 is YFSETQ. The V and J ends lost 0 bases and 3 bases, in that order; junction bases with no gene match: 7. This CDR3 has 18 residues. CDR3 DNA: TGCGCCAGCAGCTTGGCCCCTTTGGGACTAGCGGGAACAGATACGCAGTATTTT. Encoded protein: CASSLAPLGLAGTDTQYF.

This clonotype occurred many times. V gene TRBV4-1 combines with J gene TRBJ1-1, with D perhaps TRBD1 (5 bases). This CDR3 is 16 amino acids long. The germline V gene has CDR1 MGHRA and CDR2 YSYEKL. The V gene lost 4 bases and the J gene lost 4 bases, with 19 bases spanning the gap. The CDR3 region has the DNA TGCGCCAGCAGCCCGGAACGAGGCGGAAGGGGCACTGAAGCTTTCTTT. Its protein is CASSPERGGRGTEAFF.

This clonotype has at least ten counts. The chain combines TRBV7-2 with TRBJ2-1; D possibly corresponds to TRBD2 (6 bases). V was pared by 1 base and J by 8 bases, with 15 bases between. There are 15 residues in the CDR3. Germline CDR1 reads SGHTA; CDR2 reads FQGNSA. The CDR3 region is CASSLDSGDRDEQFF. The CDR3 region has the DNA TGTGCCAGCAGCTTAGATTCGGGAGATCGGGATGAGCAGTTCTTC.

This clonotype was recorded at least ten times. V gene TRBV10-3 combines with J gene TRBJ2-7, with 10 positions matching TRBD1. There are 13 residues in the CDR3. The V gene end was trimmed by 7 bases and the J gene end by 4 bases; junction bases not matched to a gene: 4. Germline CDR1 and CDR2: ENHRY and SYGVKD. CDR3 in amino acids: CAIKPGQGYEQYF. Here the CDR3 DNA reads TGTGCCATCAAGCCGGGACAGGGGTACGAGCAGTACTTC.

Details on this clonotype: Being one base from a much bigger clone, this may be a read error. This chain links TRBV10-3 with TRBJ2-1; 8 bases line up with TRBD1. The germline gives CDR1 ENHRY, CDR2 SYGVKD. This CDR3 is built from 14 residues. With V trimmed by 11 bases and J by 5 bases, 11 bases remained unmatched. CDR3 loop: CASVDREDNNEQFF. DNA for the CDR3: TGTGCCTCAGTGGACAGGGAAGATAACAATGAGCAGTTCTTC.

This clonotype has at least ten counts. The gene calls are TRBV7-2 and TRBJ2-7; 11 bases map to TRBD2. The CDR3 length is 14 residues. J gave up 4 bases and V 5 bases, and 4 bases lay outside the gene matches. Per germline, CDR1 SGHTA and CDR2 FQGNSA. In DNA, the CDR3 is TGTGCCAGCAGCACTAGCGGGAGTGGTTACGAGCAGTACTTC. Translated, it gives CASSTSGSGYEQYF. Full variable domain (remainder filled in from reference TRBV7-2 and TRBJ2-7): GAGVSQSPSNKVTEKGKDVELRCDPISGHTALYWYRQSLGQGLEFLIYFQGNSAPDKSGLPSDRFSAERTGGSVSTLTIQRTQQEDSAVYLCASSTSGSGYEQYFGPGTRLTVT.

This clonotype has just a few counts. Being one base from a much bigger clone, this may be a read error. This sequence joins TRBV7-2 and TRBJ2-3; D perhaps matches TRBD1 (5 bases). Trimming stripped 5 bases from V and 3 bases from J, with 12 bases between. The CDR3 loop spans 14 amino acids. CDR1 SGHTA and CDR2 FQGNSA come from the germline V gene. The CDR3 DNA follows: TGTGCCAGCAGCCGGAGCAGGGCGACAGATACGCAGTATTTT. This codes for CASSRSRATDTQYF.

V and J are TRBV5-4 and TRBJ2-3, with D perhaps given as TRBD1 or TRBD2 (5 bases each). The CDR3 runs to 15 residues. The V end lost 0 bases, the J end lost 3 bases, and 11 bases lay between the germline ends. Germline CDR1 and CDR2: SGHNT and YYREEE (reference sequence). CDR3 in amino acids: CASSLVRGATDTQYF. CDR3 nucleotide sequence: TGTGCCAGCAGCTTGGTCCGGGGCGCGACAGATACGCAGTATTTT.

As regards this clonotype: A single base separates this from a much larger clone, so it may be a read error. The CDR3 reads CASSQDEIAGSEQYF. The CDR3 DNA reads as TGTGCCAGCAGCCAAGATGAAATAGCGGGAAGCGAGCAGTACTTC. The V call is TRBV4-2, the J call TRBJ2-7; 8 bases match TRBD2. CDR3 length equals 15 residues. Per the germline V gene, CDR1 is LGHNA and CDR2 is YNFKEQ. The J segment lost 6 bases and the V segment lost 0 bases, leaving 7 bases of the junction unmatched.

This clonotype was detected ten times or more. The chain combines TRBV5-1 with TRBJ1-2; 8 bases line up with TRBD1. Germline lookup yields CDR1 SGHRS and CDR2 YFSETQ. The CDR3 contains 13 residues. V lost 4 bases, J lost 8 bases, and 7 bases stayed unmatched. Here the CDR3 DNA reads TGCGCCAGCAGCGTCGACAGGGGTGGAGGCTACACCTTC. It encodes CASSVDRGGGYTF.

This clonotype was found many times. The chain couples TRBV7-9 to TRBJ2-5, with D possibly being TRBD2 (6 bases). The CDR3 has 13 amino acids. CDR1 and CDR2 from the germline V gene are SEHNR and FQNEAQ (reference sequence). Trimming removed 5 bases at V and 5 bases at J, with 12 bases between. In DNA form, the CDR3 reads TGTGCCAGCAGCGTAGAGGGACTGGAGACCCAGTACTTC. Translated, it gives CASSVEGLETQYF.

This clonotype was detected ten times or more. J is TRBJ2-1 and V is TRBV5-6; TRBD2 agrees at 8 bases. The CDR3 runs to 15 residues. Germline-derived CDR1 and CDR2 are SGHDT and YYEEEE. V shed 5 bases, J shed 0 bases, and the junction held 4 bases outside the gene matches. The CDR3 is CASRSGTSSYNEQFF. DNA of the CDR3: TGTGCCAGCAGGTCCGGGACTAGCTCCTACAATGAGCAGTTCTTC.

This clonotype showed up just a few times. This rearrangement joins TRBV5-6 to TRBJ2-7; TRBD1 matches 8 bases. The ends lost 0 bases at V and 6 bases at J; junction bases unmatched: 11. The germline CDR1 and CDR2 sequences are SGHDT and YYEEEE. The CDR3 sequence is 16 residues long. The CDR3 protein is CASSLDRTGSFGEQYF. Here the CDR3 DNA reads TGTGCCAGCAGCTTGGATCGGACAGGGTCTTTCGGCGAGCAGTACTTC.

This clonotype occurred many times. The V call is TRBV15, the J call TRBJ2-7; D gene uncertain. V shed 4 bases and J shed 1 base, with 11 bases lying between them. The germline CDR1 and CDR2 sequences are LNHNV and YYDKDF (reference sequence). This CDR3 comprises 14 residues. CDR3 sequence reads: CATSIPHRSYEQYF. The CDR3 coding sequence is TGTGCCACCAGCATTCCTCATCGGTCCTACGAGCAGTACTTC. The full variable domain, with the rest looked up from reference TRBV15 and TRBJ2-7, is DAMVIQNPRYQVTQFGKPVTLSCSQTLNHNVMYWYQQKSSQAPKLLFHYYDKDFNNEADTPDNFQSRRPNTSFCFLDIRSPGLGDTAMYLCATSIPHRSYEQYFGPGTRLTVT.

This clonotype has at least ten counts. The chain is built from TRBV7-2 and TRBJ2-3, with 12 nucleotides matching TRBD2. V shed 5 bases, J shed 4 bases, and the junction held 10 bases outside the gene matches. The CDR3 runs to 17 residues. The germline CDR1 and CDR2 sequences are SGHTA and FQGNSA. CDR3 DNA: TGTGCCAGCAGCACCCGGTCTAGCGGGAGGGCCGCAGATACGCAGTATTTT. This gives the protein CASSTRSSGRAADTQYF.